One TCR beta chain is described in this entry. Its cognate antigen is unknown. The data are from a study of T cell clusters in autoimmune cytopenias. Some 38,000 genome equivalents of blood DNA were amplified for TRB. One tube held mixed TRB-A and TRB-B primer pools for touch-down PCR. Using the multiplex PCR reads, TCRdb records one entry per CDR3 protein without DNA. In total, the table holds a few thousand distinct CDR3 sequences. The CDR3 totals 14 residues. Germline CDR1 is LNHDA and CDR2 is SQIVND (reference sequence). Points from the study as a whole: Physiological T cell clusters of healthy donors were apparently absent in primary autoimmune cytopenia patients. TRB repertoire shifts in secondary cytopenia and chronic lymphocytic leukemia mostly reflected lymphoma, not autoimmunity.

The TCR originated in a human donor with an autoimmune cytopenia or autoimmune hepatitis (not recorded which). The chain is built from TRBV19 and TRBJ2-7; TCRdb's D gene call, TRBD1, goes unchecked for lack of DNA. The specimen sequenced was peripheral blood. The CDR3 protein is CASSRGNGMGEQYF.